This T cell receptor (beta chain) was captured by sequencing in a study of T-cell reconstitution after alpha-beta-depleted transplantation in children. Germline lookup yields CDR1 SGHTA and CDR2 FQGNSA. The CDR3 has 16 amino acids. Trimming left V 4 bases short and J 1 base short, with 14 bases between. Unique molecular identifiers were used to barcode this TCRbeta library. MiXCR, applied by TCRdb to the PCR reads, yields one record per CDR3 protein. The sample carries about 230,000 distinct CDR3 sequences, approximately 9.7% recorded once. This clonotype was seen at least ten times. Sequenced here: PBMCs from the stem cell graft donor, sampled from the stem cell graft. The clonotype comes from a human donor who donated a stem cell graft to a child with SCID. This chain connects TRBV7-2 to TRBJ1-3; D call uncertain. CDR3 in DNA: TGTGCCAGCAGCTGGGCCCAAGTCGAATCTGGAAACACCATATATTTT. This codes for CASSWAQVESGNTIYF.